The 19 T cell receptor beta chains below come from one sample, sequenced in a study of T cells in tumors after PD-1 blockade. Some clones are missing from TCRdb's copy, which holds only in-frame ones; the method was immunoSEQ multiplex PCR. The sample shows approximately 46,000 clones, approximately 75% of them seen only once. Sequenced material: PBMCs, taken before anti-PD-1 treatment. All receptors derive from a human donor with basal cell carcinoma.

In its sample, this clone was seen a few times. The chain carries TRBV6-1 and TRBJ1-3; the match to TRBD1 covers 7 bases. With 2 bases clipped from V and 15 bases from J, the junction kept 1 base outside the gene matches. The CDR3 sequence is 10 residues long. Germline values: CDR1 MNHNS, CDR2 SASEGT. The CDR3 nucleotides are TGTGCCAGCAGTGAAAGGGACAGATATTTT. Encoded protein: CASSERDRYF.

This chain joins TRBV27 and TRBJ1-4, with 7 positions matching TRBD1. Germline CDR1 and CDR2: MNHEY and SMNVEV (reference sequence). The CDR3 consists of 18 residues. V was pared by 1 base and J by 3 bases, with 11 bases of the junction left unmatched. CDR3 region: CASSLLPTGSAANEKLFF. CDR3 in DNA: TGTGCCAGCAGTTTATTGCCGACAGGGAGCGCGGCTAATGAAAAACTGTTTTTT.

V gene TRBV9 combines with J gene TRBJ2-1; TRBD2 matches 8 bases. Per the germline V gene, CDR1 is SGDLS and CDR2 is YYNGEE. This CDR3 is 14 amino acids long. With 4 bases clipped from V and 16 bases from J, the junction kept 16 bases outside the gene matches. This CDR3 is CASSSANTGTSPFF. The CDR3 DNA sequence: TGTGCCAGCAGCTCGGCTAACACCGGGACTAGTCCCTTCTTC.

This clone was observed a handful of times. This rearrangement joins TRBV27 to TRBJ2-5, with D perhaps being TRBD1 or TRBD2 (6 bases each). From germline, CDR1 is MNHEY and CDR2 SMNVEV (reference sequence). CDR3 length: 15 residues. With 5 bases removed from V and 3 bases from J, the gap between germline ends came to 16 bases. CDR3 amino acids: CASSPTLGGEETQYF. Written as DNA, the CDR3 is TGTGCCAGCAGTCCAACCTTGGGGGGCGAAGAGACCCAGTACTTC.

The V call is TRBV6-5, the J call TRBJ2-3; 9 bases fit TRBD2. This CDR3 is built from 15 residues. Germline-derived CDR1 and CDR2 are MNHEY and SVGAGI. With V trimmed by 5 bases and J by 2 bases, 5 bases remained unmatched. The CDR3 nucleotides read TGTGCCAGCAGTATAGCGGGGGCCCCCACAGATACGCAGTATTTT. This translates into CASSIAGAPTDTQYF.

The chain's CDR3 is CASRLGTASNTGELFF. DNA of the CDR3: TGCGCCAGCAGGCTAGGGACGGCATCGAACACCGGGGAGCTGTTTTTT. The genes are TRBV5-1 and TRBJ2-2, with D possibly called TRBD1 or TRBD2 (5 bases each). This CDR3 spans 16 amino acids. The V gene's germline CDR1 is SGHRS and CDR2 YFSETQ. V shed 5 bases and J shed 0 bases, with 14 bases lying between them.

This clone was seen a single time. The chain has TRBV2 and TRBJ2-2; perhaps TRBD2 as D (6 bases). The germline CDR1 and CDR2 sequences are SNHLY and FYNNEI. The CDR3 totals 14 residues. V shed 6 bases and J shed 2 bases, with 10 bases lying between them. The CDR3 reads CASSVSGNTGELFF. The CDR3, as DNA: TGTGCCAGCAGCGTTAGCGGTAACACCGGGGAGCTGTTTTTT.

The genes are TRBV7-3 and TRBJ2-3; D unclear. Germline V gene lookup returns CDR1 SGHTA and CDR2 FQGTGA. V was clipped by 5 bases and J by 2 bases, with 8 bases between them. The CDR3 is 13 amino acids. The CDR3 here is CASSKSATDTQYF. CDR3 DNA: TGTGCCAGCAGCAAAAGCGCCACAGATACGCAGTATTTT.

The chain has TRBV12-3 or TRBV12-4 and TRBJ2-4, with 9 positions matching TRBD1. This CDR3 comprises 13 residues. The ends lost 5 bases at V and 6 bases at J; junction bases unmatched: 2. This CDR3 is CASSTDRGNIQYF. The CDR3 coding sequence is TGTGCCAGCAGTACGGACAGGGGAAACATTCAGTACTTC.

This clone was counted only a few times. The chain uses TRBV10-3 and TRBJ2-1; 9 nucleotides agree with TRBD2. The V gene's germline CDR1 is ENHRY and CDR2 SYGVKD. This CDR3 comprises 14 residues. Trimming at V came to 6 bases and at J to 4 bases, leaving 4 bases not matched to a gene. Here the CDR3 reads CAIRASGTYNEQFF. The CDR3 bases are TGTGCCATCAGGGCTAGCGGGACTTACAATGAGCAGTTCTTC.

The chain is built from TRBV28 and TRBJ1-4, with TRBD1 as a possible D gene (5 bases). Trimming cost V 4 bases and J 1 base, with 7 bases left between them. Germline V gene data show CDR1 as MDHEN and CDR2 as SYDVKM. This CDR3 contains 14 residues. The CDR3 loop is CASSSGGTNEKLFF. Written as DNA, the CDR3 is TGTGCCAGCAGTTCGGGGGGAACTAATGAAAAACTGTTTTTT.

This clone has just one count. This rearrangement joins TRBV2 to TRBJ2-2; possible D gene TRBD1, 6 bases. The CDR3 runs 14 residues. CDR1 is SNHLY, CDR2 FYNNEI, per germline. Trimming took off 3 bases at V and 9 bases at J, with 14 bases between the two ends. The CDR3 spells CASSDGTLNRELFF. CDR3 DNA sequence: TGTGCCAGCAGTGACGGGACACTGAACCGGGAGCTGTTTTTT. Complete variable domain (other parts from reference TRBV2 and TRBJ2-2): EPEVTQTPSHQVTQMGQEVILRCVPISNHLYFYWYRQILGQKVEFLVSFYNNEISEKSEIFDDQFSVERPDGSNFTLKIRSTKLEDSAMYFCASSDGTLNRELFFGEGSRLTVL.

The chain uses TRBV5-1 and TRBJ1-6; unclear D gene. The V gene lost 0 bases and the J gene lost 7 bases, with 5 bases spanning the gap. Germline values: CDR1 SGHRS, CDR2 YFSETQ. This CDR3 contains 13 residues. This chain's CDR3 is CASSLVGNSPLHF. The CDR3 DNA sequence: TGCGCCAGCAGCTTGGTGGGAAATTCACCCCTCCACTTT.

V and J are TRBV6-5 and TRBJ2-1; TRBD2 aligns across 12 bases. Losses at the gene ends were 7 bases for V and 6 bases for J; bases not matched to a gene: 7. The CDR3 consists of 15 residues. Per the germline V gene, CDR1 is MNHEY and CDR2 is SVGAGI. This chain's CDR3 is CASIGLAGGLNEQFF. The DNA of the CDR3 is TGTGCCAGCATTGGCCTAGCGGGAGGGCTCAATGAGCAGTTCTTC.

The V and J genes are TRBV28 and TRBJ1-1; possible D gene TRBD1, 6 bases. The CDR3 consists of 14 residues. CDR1 and CDR2 (germline): MDHEN, SYDVKM. With 2 bases removed from V and 4 bases from J, the gap between germline ends came to 11 bases. CDR3 DNA sequence: TGTGCCAGCAGTTTAAGGGGGGGCCGCACTGAAGCTTTCTTT. Translation: CASSLRGGRTEAFF.

The CDR3 region has the DNA TGTGCCAGCTCACCACCAGGGGACCCGGGATTATATGGCTACACCTTC. This gives the protein CASSPPGDPGLYGYTF. This rearrangement joins TRBV18 to TRBJ1-2, with D possibly matching TRBD1 (5 bases). The V and J ends lost 0 bases and 5 bases respectively, with 16 bases between them. Germline CDR1 reads KGHSH; CDR2 reads LQKENI. CDR3 length: 16 amino acids.

The genes are TRBV6-2 or TRBV6-3 and TRBJ1-1; weak D call: TRBD1 (6 bases). V shed 6 bases and J shed 4 bases, with 15 bases lying between them. This CDR3 is built from 14 residues. CDR1 is MNHEY and CDR2 is SVGEGT in the germline V gene. This chain's CDR3 is CASSPPGGLTEAFF. Here the CDR3 DNA reads TGTGCCAGCAGCCCTCCCGGGGGGCTCACTGAAGCTTTCTTT.

In this sample, this clone turned up a few times. V gene TRBV10-2 combines with J gene TRBJ2-5; D gene unclear. The CDR3 runs 13 residues. The V gene's germline CDR1 is WSHSY and CDR2 SAAADI. The ends were cut back, 3 bases at V and 1 base at J, with 6 bases in the middle. The CDR3 nucleotides read TGCGCCAGCAGTGAACAGAGCCAAGAGACCCAGTACTTC. Translation: CASSEQSQETQYF.

This clone has only a few counts. The rearrangement joins TRBV2 to TRBJ1-1; D uncertain. The CDR3 covers 11 residues. V was clipped by 4 bases and J by 8 bases, with 8 bases between them. Per germline, CDR1 SNHLY and CDR2 FYNNEI. This CDR3 reads CASSAGTEAFF. The CDR3 nucleotides read TGTGCCAGCAGTGCAGGTACAGAAGCTTTCTTT.